Listed here is a single T cell receptor beta chain. No antigen is known for it. The source of the sample is a study of cytomegalovirus exposure and HLA in healthy donors. Turning to the study itself: Prior work identified 117 million unique TCR beta sequences in 150 million to 200 million T cells. Samples from HLA-typed donors yielded about 85 million unique TCRs in an early data release.

The CDR3 loop spans 15 amino acids. V lost 4 bases and J lost 0, with 11 bases in between. CDR1 and CDR2 from the germline V gene are LNHNV and YYDKDF (reference sequence). Study-level results: Roughly uniform sequencing depth across donors was assumed, possibly incorrectly. A prior analysis recorded that most TCR beta V segments were productive about 87% or about 30% of the time.

With 60 Vbeta and 13 Jbeta primers, the PCR was carried out. TCRdb keeps only in-frame clones here, not all; method: immunoSEQ multiplex PCR. In the table there are roughly 34,000 clones, 80% to 90% of which are singletons. The origin of this receptor is a woman between 18 and 30 years old in good health and CMV-seronegative. Sequencing was carried out using PBMCs. The chain links TRBV15 to TRBJ2-3, with TRBD2 as a possible D gene (5 bases). The CDR3: CATSIDSASTDTQYF. In DNA, the CDR3 is TGTGCCACCAGCATCGATAGCGCTAGCACAGATACGCAGTATTTT.